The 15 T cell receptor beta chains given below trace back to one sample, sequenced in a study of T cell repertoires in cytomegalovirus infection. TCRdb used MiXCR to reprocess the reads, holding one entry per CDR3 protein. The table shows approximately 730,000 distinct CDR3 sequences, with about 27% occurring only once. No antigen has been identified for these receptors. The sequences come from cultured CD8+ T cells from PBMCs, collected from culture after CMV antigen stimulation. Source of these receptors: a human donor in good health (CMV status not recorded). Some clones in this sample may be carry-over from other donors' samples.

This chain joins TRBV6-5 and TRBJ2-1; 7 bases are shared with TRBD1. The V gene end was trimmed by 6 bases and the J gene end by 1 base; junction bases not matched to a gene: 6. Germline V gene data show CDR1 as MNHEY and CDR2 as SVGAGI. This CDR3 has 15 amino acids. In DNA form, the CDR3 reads TGTGCCAGCAGAACAGGGGAAGTGTCCTACAATGAGCAGTTCTTC. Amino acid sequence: CASRTGEVSYNEQFF.

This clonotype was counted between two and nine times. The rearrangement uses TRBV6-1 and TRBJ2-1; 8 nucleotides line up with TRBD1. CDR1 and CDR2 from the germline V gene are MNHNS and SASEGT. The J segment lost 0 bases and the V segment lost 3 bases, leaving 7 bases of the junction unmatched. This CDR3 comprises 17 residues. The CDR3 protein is CASSDRDRPYSYNEQFF. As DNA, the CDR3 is TGTGCCAGCAGTGATCGGGACAGGCCCTACTCCTACAATGAGCAGTTCTTC.

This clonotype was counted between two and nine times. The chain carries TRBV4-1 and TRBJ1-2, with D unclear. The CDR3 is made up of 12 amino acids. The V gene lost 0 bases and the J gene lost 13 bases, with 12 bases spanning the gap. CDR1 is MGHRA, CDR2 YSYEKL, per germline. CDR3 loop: CASSQDKHSCTF. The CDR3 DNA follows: TGCGCCAGCAGCCAAGATAAGCACTCGTGCACCTTC.

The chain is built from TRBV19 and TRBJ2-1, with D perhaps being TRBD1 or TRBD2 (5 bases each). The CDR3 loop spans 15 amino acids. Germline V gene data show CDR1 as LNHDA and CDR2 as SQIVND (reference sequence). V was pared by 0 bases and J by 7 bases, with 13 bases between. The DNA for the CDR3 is TGTGCCAGTAGTATAGACGGGGCGGAAGTTAATGAGCAGTTCTTC. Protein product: CASSIDGAEVNEQFF.

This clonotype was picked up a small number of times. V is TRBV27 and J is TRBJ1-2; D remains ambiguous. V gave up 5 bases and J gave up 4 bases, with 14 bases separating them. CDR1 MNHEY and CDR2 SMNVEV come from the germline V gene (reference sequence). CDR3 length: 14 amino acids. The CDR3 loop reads CASSPGRFGYGYTF. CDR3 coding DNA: TGTGCCAGCAGTCCCGGCCGCTTCGGCTATGGCTACACCTTC.

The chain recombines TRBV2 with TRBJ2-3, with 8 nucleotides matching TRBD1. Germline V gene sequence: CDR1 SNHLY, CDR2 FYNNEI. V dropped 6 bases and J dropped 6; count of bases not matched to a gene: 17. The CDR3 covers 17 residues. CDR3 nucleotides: TGTGCCAGCAGCCTCAACCGGGACAGGAACGTTTGGGATACGCAGTATTTT. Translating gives CASSLNRDRNVWDTQYF.

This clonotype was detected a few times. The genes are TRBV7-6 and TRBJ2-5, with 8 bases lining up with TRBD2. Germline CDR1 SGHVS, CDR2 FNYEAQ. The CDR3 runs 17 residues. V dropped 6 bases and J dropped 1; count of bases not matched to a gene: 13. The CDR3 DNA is TGTGCCAGCAGTTACGGGGGGGAGGAAGGGGCCCAAGAGACCCAGTACTTC. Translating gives CASSYGGEEGAQETQYF.

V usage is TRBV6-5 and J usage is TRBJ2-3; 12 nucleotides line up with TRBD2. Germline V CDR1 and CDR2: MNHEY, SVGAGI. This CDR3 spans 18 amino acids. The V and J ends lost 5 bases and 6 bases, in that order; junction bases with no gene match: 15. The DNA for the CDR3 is TGTGCCAGCAGTCATTCCCTCGGACTAGCGGGGAGCTTGGATACGCAGTATTTT. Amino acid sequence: CASSHSLGLAGSLDTQYF.

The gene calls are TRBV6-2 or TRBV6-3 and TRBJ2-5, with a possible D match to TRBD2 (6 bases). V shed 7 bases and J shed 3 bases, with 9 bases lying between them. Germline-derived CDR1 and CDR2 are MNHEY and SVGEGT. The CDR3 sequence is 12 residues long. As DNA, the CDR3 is TGTGCCAGCACCGGGGGAGAAGAGACCCAGTACTTC. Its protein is CASTGGEETQYF.

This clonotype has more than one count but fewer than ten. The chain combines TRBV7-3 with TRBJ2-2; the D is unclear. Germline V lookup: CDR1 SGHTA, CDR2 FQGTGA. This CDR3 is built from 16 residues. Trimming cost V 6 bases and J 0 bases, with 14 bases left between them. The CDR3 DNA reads TGTGCCAGCAGTCCCATAGGGTACCCGAACACCGGGGAGCTGTTTTTT. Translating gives CASSPIGYPNTGELFF.

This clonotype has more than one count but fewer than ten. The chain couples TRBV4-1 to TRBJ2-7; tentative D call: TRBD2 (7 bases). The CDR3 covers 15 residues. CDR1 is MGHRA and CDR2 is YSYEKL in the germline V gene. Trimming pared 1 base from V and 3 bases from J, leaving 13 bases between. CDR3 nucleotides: TGCGCCAGCAGCCAAGTAGGGGGGGAAGTCTACGAGCAGTACTTC. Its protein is CASSQVGGEVYEQYF.

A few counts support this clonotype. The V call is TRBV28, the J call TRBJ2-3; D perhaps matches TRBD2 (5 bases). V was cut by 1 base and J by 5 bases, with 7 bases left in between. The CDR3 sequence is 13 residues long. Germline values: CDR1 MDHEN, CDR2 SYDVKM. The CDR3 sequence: CASSLLRVDTQYF. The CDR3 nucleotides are TGTGCCAGCAGTTTATTGAGGGTAGATACGCAGTATTTT.

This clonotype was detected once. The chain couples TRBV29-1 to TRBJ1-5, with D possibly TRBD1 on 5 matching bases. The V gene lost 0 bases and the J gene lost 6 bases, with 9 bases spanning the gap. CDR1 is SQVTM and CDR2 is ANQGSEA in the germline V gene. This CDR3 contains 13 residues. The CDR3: CSVEEGGSQPQHF. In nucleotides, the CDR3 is TGCAGCGTTGAAGAGGGGGGAAGTCAGCCCCAGCATTTT.

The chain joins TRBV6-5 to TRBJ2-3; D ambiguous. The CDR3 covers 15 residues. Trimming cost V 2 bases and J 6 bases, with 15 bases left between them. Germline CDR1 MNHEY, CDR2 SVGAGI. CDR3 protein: CASSYKGPESDTQYF. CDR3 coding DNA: TGTGCCAGCAGTTACAAAGGACCCGAATCGGATACGCAGTATTTT.

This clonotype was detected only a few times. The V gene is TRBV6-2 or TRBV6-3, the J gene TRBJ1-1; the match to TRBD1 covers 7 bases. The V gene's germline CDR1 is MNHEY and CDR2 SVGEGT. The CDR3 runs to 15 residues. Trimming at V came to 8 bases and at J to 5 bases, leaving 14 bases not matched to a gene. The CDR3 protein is CASGPWRGRWTEAFF. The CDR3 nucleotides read TGTGCCAGCGGCCCCTGGAGGGGGCGGTGGACTGAAGCTTTCTTT.